This passage covers 8 T cell receptor beta chains from one sample sequenced in a study of shared clonotypes between healthy human individuals. Clones were read by immunoSEQ multiplex PCR, and TCRdb kept only the in-frame ones, dropping some. Among about 110,000 clones, roughly two thirds were seen once, and the ten largest hold approximately 23%. Sequenced input: memory CD8+ T cells sorted from blood. Subset defined: CD45RO+ cells pooled with CCR7-negative TemRA cells. The source of these receptors is a woman younger than 45 in good health.

This chain connects TRBV9 to TRBJ2-7, with TRBD2 as a possible D gene (6 bases). V was shortened by 0 bases and J by 5 bases, with 12 bases between the two germline ends. This CDR3 spans 14 amino acids. The germline gives CDR1 SGDLS, CDR2 YYNGEE. In nucleotides, the CDR3 is TGTGCCAGCAGCGTAGGGGGCGGAGGGGACGAGCAGTACTTC. Its translation: CASSVGGGGDEQYF.

The chain joins TRBV5-4 to TRBJ2-1, with a tentative D call TRBD2 (6 bases). Germline-derived CDR1 and CDR2 are SGHNT and YYREEE (reference sequence). This CDR3 spans 14 amino acids. Trimming cost V 4 bases and J 7 bases, with 15 bases left between them. The CDR3, as DNA: TGTGCCAGCAGCGCCTGGGACTCCTCAAATGAGCAGTTCTTC. Protein: CASSAWDSSNEQFF.

V is TRBV28 and J is TRBJ1-2; D uncertain. V lost 5 bases, J lost 0 bases, and 10 bases lay in between. This CDR3 has 14 residues. The germline V gene has CDR1 MDHEN and CDR2 SYDVKM. This CDR3 is CASSQPWTNYGYTF. The CDR3 bases are TGTGCCAGCAGTCAGCCCTGGACTAACTATGGCTACACCTTC.

This clone occurred once. V usage is TRBV5-1 and J usage is TRBJ1-1; D ambiguous. V lost 4 bases and J 7 bases, leaving 8 bases between the germline ends. Germline values: CDR1 SGHRS, CDR2 YFSETQ. This CDR3 spans 11 amino acids. In DNA, the CDR3 is TGCGCCAGCAGCGGTGGCATTGAAGCTTTCTTT. Translating gives CASSGGIEAFF.

The chain employs TRBV5-1 and TRBJ2-5; D gene uncertain. With 4 bases removed from V and 3 bases from J, the gap between germline ends came to 7 bases. The CDR3 has 12 residues. Germline V gene lookup returns CDR1 SGHRS and CDR2 YFSETQ. The CDR3 coding sequence is TGCGCCAGCAGCGAACGGAAAGAGACCCAGTACTTC. Encoded protein: CASSERKETQYF.

The chain uses TRBV4-1 and TRBJ2-7, with 11 nucleotides matching TRBD2. This CDR3 contains 16 residues. Germline CDR1 and CDR2: MGHRA and YSYEKL. Losses at the gene ends were 1 base for V and 3 bases for J; bases not matched to a gene: 5. The CDR3 here is CASSQGPGTSGYEQYF. The CDR3 region has the DNA TGCGCCAGCAGCCAAGGTCCCGGGACTAGCGGCTACGAGCAGTACTTC.

The V call is TRBV28, the J call TRBJ1-5, with a tentative D call TRBD1 (5 bases). There are 15 residues in the CDR3. Germline assignment: CDR1 MDHEN and CDR2 SYDVKM. Trimming removed 6 bases at V and 8 bases at J, with 20 bases between. For the CDR3, the DNA is TGTGCCAGCAGCTGGAACTTGGAGTGGGGGGAGCCCCAGCATTTT. Translated: CASSWNLEWGEPQHF.

This clone was detected ten times or more. CDR3 sequence reads: CASSLADYNEQFF. The CDR3 DNA reads as TGTGCCAGTTCCCTAGCGGACTACAATGAGCAGTTCTTC. The chain has TRBV19 and TRBJ2-1; TRBD2 matches at 7 bases. The junction had 4 bases not matched to a gene; V was cut back by 8 bases and J by 3 bases. This CDR3 region has 13 residues. Germline V gene data show CDR1 as LNHDA and CDR2 as SQIVND (reference sequence).